This T cell receptor (beta chain) was captured by sequencing in a study of cytomegalovirus exposure and HLA in healthy donors. The wider study: A later analysis reported the same platform for the 95 to 150 validation repertoires and the roughly 700 first-cohort repertoires.

CDR1 is SEHNR, CDR2 FQNEAQ, per germline (reference sequence). CDR3 size: 12 residues. Trimming took off 11 bases at V and 4 bases at J, with 12 bases between the two ends. Generated by immunoSEQ multiplex PCR, the TCRdb table keeps only in-frame clones and is missing some. Found here are a few hundred thousand clones, 86% of them singletons; the top ten hold around 0.84%. Separate from the roughly 710-subject first cohort, the approximately 120-subject validation cohort was the one that the donors belonged to. Study-level points and caveats: Reports showed the classifier diagnosing cytomegalovirus status with high specificity and sensitivity. Rare sequences made up most TCRs, while some public TCRs were found in many donors.

Concerning this clone: What it recognizes is unknown.

This chain joins TRBV7-9 and TRBJ1-3; a weak D match, TRBD1 (6 bases). The source is a woman under 30 in good health and CMV-seronegative. Sequenced sample: PBMCs. CDR3 region: CASGQNGNTIYF. For the CDR3, the DNA is TGTGCCTCGGGACAAAACGGAAACACCATATATTTT.